This record covers a single T cell receptor beta chain. Its specific antigen is unknown. Base qualities are not provided; no much larger clone lies one nucleotide away. This sample was included in a study of T cell clones after liver transplantation (dated by TCRdb to between 2018 and 2021). Regarding the research as a whole: The samples were obtained from ITN030ST, a randomized trial that attempted immunosuppression withdrawal within 2 years after liver transplantation. Donor-reactive T cell clones were identified by TCRbeta sequencing after a pre-transplant mixed lymphocyte reaction and then tracked in post-transplant blood. Third party-reactive TCRbeta sequences were also identified from pre-transplant MLRs to serve as an antigen-independent comparator for donor-reactive sequences. Of the eight recipients, a few were HCV-positive, while the remaining recipients had been transplanted for non-autoimmune, non-viral indications. Until randomization at 12-24 months post-transplant, subjects were given standard immunosuppression, with no induction therapy. To count as tolerant, a recipient had to stay completely off immunosuppression for at least one year without liver enzymes climbing beyond twice the upper limit of normal. Blood samples were collected pre-transplant, then pre-randomization ahead of withdrawal, and finally post-randomization once withdrawal had either been completed or failed. Of the 8 liver transplant recipients making up the studied cohort, 3 were classified as tolerant and 5 as non-tolerant.

Measured from the cysteine to the phenylalanine, the CDR3 is 18 residues long. Solely the CDR3 DNA is kept, with 54 bases framed from the first base. CDR1 and CDR2 are drawn from the germline V gene: LGHNA, YSLEER. Trimming at the junction amounts to 0 bases on V and 2 bases on J, and the germline ends lie 18 bases apart. Frozen genomic DNA underwent high-throughput TCRbeta CDR3 sequencing by immunoSEQ, including PCR amplification, mapping, bias correction and internal controls. The authors' pipeline ran thus. Productive rearrangements were kept, and unique TCRbeta sequences were defined by CDR3 nucleotide sequence plus V and J gene. For classification of a sequence as donor-reactive, at least 5-fold expansion in CFSE-low cells relative to unstimulated pre-transplant cells and a frequency of at least 0.01% were required. Minimum frequency thresholds were set for each subject based on the unstimulated sample with the lowest template count, ensuring at least 90% detection power. Jensen-Shannon divergence between the top 1000 TCRbeta sequences post-transplant and pre-transplant was used to measure repertoire turnover. Two-sided Fisher's exact tests were used to test for changes in the detection of donor-reactive sequences. TCRdb obtained this table from immuneACCESS and retained in-frame rearrangements with V and J assigned. These tables miss some clones; where compared with another copy, unresolved V genes account for less than half of the shortfall, and the remainder is unexplained. V, J and clone size are those of that table, while D and trimming were read from the DNA. The sample table lists around 70,000 clones, 90% to 95% of them with a count of one. The ten largest make up 0.9% to 1% of the sample.

The full study reports these points: The decline in donor-reactive sequences exceeded the decline in third party-reactive sequences, suggesting partial antigen-specific deletion that was unrelated to withdrawal success. When repertoire turnover was accounted for, significantly reduced detection of donor-reactive sequences was found in 7 of 8 subjects for CD4 and in 8 of 8 subjects for CD8. Circulating donor-reactive CD4 TCRbeta sequences fell significantly post-transplant in most of the 8 subjects, irrespective of tolerance or HCV status. The conclusions were preliminary, being limited by small, heterogeneous patient numbers and by non-standardized post-transplant time points. Low numbers of available donor cells limited the measurable donor-reactive repertoire in two subjects. Because no allograft tissue specimens were available, donor-reactive T cells may have migrated into the graft instead of being deleted.

Unstimulated PBMCs, after thawing, were stained for CD3, CD4 and CD8 and then FACS-sorted into CD3+CD4+ and CD3+CD8+ populations. All 8 studied subjects were randomized to withdrawal of immunosuppression. The Qiagen DNeasy Blood and Tissue Kit was used for genomic DNA isolation. Sequencing used CD4+ T cells from blood, obtained approximately 25 months after liver transplant. This sequence was found in a human patient who received a liver transplant. After a transplant, some T cells may be the graft donor's own cells. This receptor chain uses TRBV4-3 and TRBJ2-3; the D gene may be TRBD1 or TRBD2, since each aligns over 5 bases. The CDR3 reads CASSQDRASLVPTDTQYF. The DNA sequence is as follows: TGCGCCAGCAGCCAAGACAGGGCTAGCTTGGTGCCCACAGATACGCAGTATTTT.